The following is a TCR beta chain sequence with its context. In the PCR, 60 Vbeta and 13 Jbeta primers were used. Only in-frame clones appear in the TCRdb table, and some are missing; sequencing was by immunoSEQ multiplex PCR. The table records under 200,000 clones, approximately 78% of them present only once. This specimen comes from a study of cytomegalovirus exposure and HLA in healthy donors. The ends lost 6 bases at V and 6 bases at J; junction bases unmatched: 1. This CDR3 region has 13 residues. Per the germline V gene, CDR1 is KGHSH and CDR2 is LQKENI. Sequenced input: PBMCs. The J gene is TRBJ1-6, the V gene TRBV18, with TRBD1 matching 8 bases. The receptor was derived from a woman in her 40s in good health and CMV-seronegative. CDR3 amino acids: CASSQGANSPLHF. In nucleotides, the CDR3 is TGTGCCAGCTCCCAGGGGGCTAATTCACCCCTCCACTTT.